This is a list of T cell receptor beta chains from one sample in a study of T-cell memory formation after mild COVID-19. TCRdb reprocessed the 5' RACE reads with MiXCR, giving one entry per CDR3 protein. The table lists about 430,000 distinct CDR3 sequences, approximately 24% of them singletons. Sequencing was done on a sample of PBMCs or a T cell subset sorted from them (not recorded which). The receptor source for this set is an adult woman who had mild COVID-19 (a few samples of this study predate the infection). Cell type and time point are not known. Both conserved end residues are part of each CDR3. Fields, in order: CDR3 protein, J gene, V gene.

CDR3: CASSQGTGGDESQPQHF
J: TRBJ1-5
V: TRBV7-9

CDR3: CASGDTDTQYF
J: TRBJ2-3
V: TRBV4-3

CDR3: CASSRTGGPDYEQYF
J: TRBJ2-7
V: TRBV5-1

CDR3: CSAKKTDTQYF
J: TRBJ2-3
V: TRBV20-1

CDR3: CASSLLGRQSNEKLFF
J: TRBJ1-4
V: TRBV27

CDR3: CSAGLHGEAFF
J: TRBJ1-1
V: TRBV29-1

CDR3: CATNDREGEQFF
J: TRBJ2-1
V: TRBV24-1

CDR3: CASSLGSGSSYNEQFF
J: TRBJ2-1
V: TRBV7-2

CDR3: CAISADRTSGKFVYEQYF
J: TRBJ2-7
V: TRBV10-3

CDR3: CAVRANYGYTF
J: TRBJ1-2
V: TRBV30

CDR3: CASSLGTAGTYEQYF
J: TRBJ2-7
V: TRBV5-1

CDR3: CASSAYVRGSPLHF
J: TRBJ1-6
V: TRBV12-3/TRBV12-4

CDR3: CASSKTGAEQYF
J: TRBJ2-7
V: TRBV18

CDR3: CASIDLPGKETQYF
J: TRBJ2-5
V: TRBV6-6

CDR3: CATDLTPSSNQPQHF
J: TRBJ1-5
V: TRBV19

CDR3: CASSPGTRALQETQYF
J: TRBJ2-5
V: TRBV7-3

CDR3: CAWGGQGNQPQHF
J: TRBJ1-5
V: TRBV30

CDR3: CASSPAGTREEKLFF
J: TRBJ1-4
V: TRBV5-1

CDR3: CASSPGQRLNYGYTF
J: TRBJ1-2
V: TRBV27

CDR3: CASSPWRASEQYF
J: TRBJ2-7
V: TRBV4-3

CDR3: CASTLRRDQPQHF
J: TRBJ1-5
V: TRBV12-3/TRBV12-4

CDR3: CASSRGQFDEQFF
J: TRBJ2-1
V: TRBV7-9

CDR3: CASSTELAGFEQFF
J: TRBJ2-1
V: TRBV6-6

CDR3: CASSPSNRGGLPSTDTQYF
J: TRBJ2-3
V: TRBV5-6

CDR3: CASSLSSGGSSYEQYF
J: TRBJ2-7
V: TRBV7-2

CDR3: CASSRGTVSTDTQYF
J: TRBJ2-3
V: TRBV7-3

CDR3: CAWSKGGLAGANVLTF
J: TRBJ2-6
V: TRBV30

CDR3: CASSGGVGEQYF
J: TRBJ2-7
V: TRBV9

CDR3: CATRSYTDTQYF
J: TRBJ2-3
V: TRBV6-5

CDR3: CASRGQLLAKNIQYF
J: TRBJ2-4
V: TRBV5-6

CDR3: CSGFGRDFTYNEQFF
J: TRBJ2-1
V: TRBV29-1

CDR3: CATSDPGLAGYTGELFF
J: TRBJ2-2
V: TRBV24-1

CDR3: CSQQGASYNEQFF
J: TRBJ2-1
V: TRBV20-1

CDR3: CASSLTGTGAVGNTEAFF
J: TRBJ1-1
V: TRBV6-5

CDR3: CASSSNTVGGETQYF
J: TRBJ2-5
V: TRBV12-3/TRBV12-4

CDR3: CASSRTQGNYGYTF
J: TRBJ1-2
V: TRBV7-6

CDR3: CSAAQEYTEAFF
J: TRBJ1-1
V: TRBV20-1

CDR3: CASALGRYNEQFF
J: TRBJ2-1
V: TRBV2

CDR3: CASSLSGQGRSPLHF
J: TRBJ1-6
V: TRBV5-1

CDR3: CASSSITGYTF
J: TRBJ1-2
V: TRBV6-5

CDR3: CASSPEGARNSPLHF
J: TRBJ1-6
V: TRBV28

CDR3: CASSLKRGSNEQYF
J: TRBJ2-7
V: TRBV12-3/TRBV12-4

CDR3: CSVPDMSEAFF
J: TRBJ1-1
V: TRBV29-1

CDR3: CASSLQGWEETQYF
J: TRBJ2-5
V: TRBV5-6

CDR3: CASSDGQGNTEAFF
J: TRBJ1-1
V: TRBV5-1

CDR3: CASSSWAGFNEKLFF
J: TRBJ1-4
V: TRBV7-9

CDR3: CASSVADSPPREQYF
J: TRBJ2-7
V: TRBV9

CDR3: CASSPGGLWTGELFF
J: TRBJ2-2
V: TRBV7-2

CDR3: CAWSRGLAGPGIGTQYF
J: TRBJ2-5
V: TRBV30

CDR3: CASSFVSSVMAQTTNEQFF
J: TRBJ2-1
V: TRBV12-3/TRBV12-4

CDR3: CASSPGQVVEQYF
J: TRBJ2-7
V: TRBV27

CDR3: CASSQEVWTGRAGELFF
J: TRBJ2-2
V: TRBV3-1

CDR3: CASRMGAYNEQFF
J: TRBJ2-1
V: TRBV7-9

CDR3: CASLLSMNTEAFF
J: TRBJ1-1
V: TRBV6-1